This T cell receptor beta chain emerged from a study of blood T cell repertoires in COVID-19 (dated by TCRdb to 2019 to 2021). Regarding the research as a whole: Samples from collaborators originated in the United States, Italy and Spain and spanned both the acute and convalescent phases of COVID-19. The material from the prospective study consisted of cDNA or gDNA derived from T cells, B-cell-depleted T cells, or PBMCs. Subjects who had been exposed to COVID-19, were actively infected with it, or had recovered from it provided the deeply sampled blood TCRbeta repertoires that made up the dataset. The repertoires were released in a freely available public database meant as a resource for research on the immune response to SARS-CoV-2. The samples were drawn from two sources: the first 160 participants of the ongoing ImmuneRACE study, and fewer than 1,500 subjects contributed by 6 global collaborators. The sample metadata nearly always contained a de-identified subject ID, COVID-19 status, age in years and sex. Where HLA class I and class II types were available, the types were taken from metadata supplied by the sample provider, not from assay-based typing. The paper's findings and limits, for the study overall: How much clinical and demographic metadata was included differed by source and by participant, and the metadata was provided uncurated.

Each collaborating institution followed its own protocols to collect whole blood in K2EDTA tubes. For TCRbeta analysis, collaborator samples were shipped as frozen whole blood, as isolated PBMCs, or as DNA extracted from either sample type. This clone was detected only a few times. Its antigen has not been determined. The sample holds no much larger clone one base away, and base qualities are not on file. TCRbeta CDR3 regions were amplified from genomic DNA by means of the immunoSEQ Assay, a bias-controlled multiplex PCR. Concerning the study's data processing: The number of nucleated cells in each sample was estimated by amplification of reference gene primers within the assay. To quantify the absolute abundance of each unique TCRbeta CDR3 rearrangement, sequence reads were collapsed and filtered. Productive Simpson clonality was computed per sample as the square root of Simpson's diversity index over productive rearrangements. The table comes from immuneACCESS by way of TCRdb, which keeps in-frame sequences with V and J called. Part of the clones is missing from these tables; in studies checked, under half for an unresolved V gene and the rest for unknown reasons. That table is the source of V, J and clone size, and D and trimming were worked out from the DNA. This sample lists fewer than 90,000 clones; 75% to 90% were detected once. Approximately 15% of the sample belongs to the ten largest clones.

CDR1 and CDR2, looked up from the germline V gene, are SGHTA and FQGNSA. The CDR3, cysteine through phenylalanine, is 15 amino acids long. Only the CDR3 region is kept as DNA, spanning 45 bases read in frame from base 1. The V end gives up 1 base and the J end 2 bases, leaving 1 base in the junction not matched to a gene. This sequence originates from a male donor with acute or convalescent COVID-19. The V gene is TRBV7-2 and the J gene is TRBJ2-1; the junction holds 8 bases that match TRBD1. Sequencing was done on a sample of peripheral blood. At the DNA level, the sequence is TGTGCCAGCAGCTTAGTACAGGGGGCCTACAATGAGCAGTTCTTC. This yields the protein CASSLVQGAYNEQFF.